What follows are 16 T cell receptor beta chains derived from one specimen sequenced in a study of T cells in Graves' hyperthyroidism and ophthalmopathy. The source material, RNA transcripts, was used to amplify TCR beta CDR3 regions. The HTBI primer set was used in a first-round RT-PCR of the TCR CDR3. TCRdb processed the multiplex PCR reads anew with MiXCR; each CDR3 protein has one entry. The sample carries about 590,000 distinct CDR3 sequences, about a sixth recorded once. Sequenced: blood. These receptors all stem from a woman aged 30 to 39 with Graves' hyperthyroidism.

There are many counts of this clonotype. CDR3 sequence reads: CASSLRAGNYNEQFF. The CDR3, as DNA: TGTGCCAGCAGTTTACGAGCGGGGAACTACAATGAGCAGTTCTTC. This rearrangement joins TRBV12-3 or TRBV12-4 to TRBJ2-1, with 7 nucleotides matching TRBD2. The CDR3 runs 15 residues. The V and J ends lost 2 bases and 3 bases, in that order; junction bases with no gene match: 4.

This clonotype was seen repeatedly, ten times or more. The V call is TRBV5-1, the J call TRBJ2-7; no definite D call. The length of the CDR3 is 15 residues. V lost 0 bases, J lost 3 bases, and 13 bases lay in between. Per germline, CDR1 SGHRS and CDR2 YFSETQ. Here the CDR3 DNA reads TGCGCCAGCAGCTTGGGACCACTGGGCCTCTACGAGCAGTACTTC. Translating gives CASSLGPLGLYEQYF.

The sample holds many counts of this clonotype. The chain links TRBV30 to TRBJ1-2, with a tentative D call TRBD1 (6 bases). Germline V lookup: CDR1 GTSNPN, CDR2 SVGIG (reference sequence). Between the trimmed V and J ends, which lost 2 bases and 6 bases, there was a span of 10 bases. CDR3 length equals 12 residues. The CDR3 here is CAWSFGGHGYTF. CDR3 nucleotide sequence: TGTGCCTGGAGTTTCGGGGGCCATGGCTACACCTTC.

The V gene is TRBV20-1, the J gene TRBJ2-3, with TRBD2 matching over 7 bases. CDR1 DFQATT and CDR2 SNEGSKA come from the germline V gene (reference sequence). The ends lost 1 base at V and 4 bases at J; junction bases unmatched: 8. This CDR3 is built from 15 residues. The CDR3 loop reads CSARAPGGTPDTQYF. Written as DNA, the CDR3 is TGCAGTGCTAGAGCCCCGGGGGGAACCCCAGATACGCAGTATTTT.

This clonotype showed up just a few times. V is TRBV5-1 and J is TRBJ2-1; 8 bases line up with TRBD1. Germline CDR1 and CDR2: SGHRS and YFSETQ. The CDR3 contains 16 residues. V shed 4 bases and J 3 bases; nucleotides not matched to a gene: 9. The CDR3 protein is CASSRGQATHYNEQFF. The CDR3 coding sequence is TGCGCCAGCAGCAGGGGACAGGCTACGCACTACAATGAGCAGTTCTTC. The full variable domain, its missing parts supplied by reference TRBV5-1 and TRBJ2-1, is KAGVTQTPRYLIKTRGQQVTLSCSPISGHRSVSWYQQTPGQGLQFLFEYFSETQRNKGNFPGRFSGRQFSNSRSEMNVSTLELGDSALYLCASSRGQATHYNEQFFGPGTRLTVL.

The genes are TRBV20-1 and TRBJ1-2; D unresolved. This CDR3 region has 15 residues. The V and J ends lost 3 bases and 8 bases respectively, with 22 bases between them. From germline, CDR1 is DFQATT and CDR2 SNEGSKA (reference sequence). The CDR3 is CSASPSELAARGYTF. CDR3 DNA sequence: TGCAGTGCTAGCCCAAGTGAGCTGGCGGCTAGAGGCTACACCTTC.

This clonotype was recorded at least ten times. The chain has TRBV20-1 and TRBJ2-5; 11 bases fit TRBD2. Germline trimming cut 5 bases from V and 1 base from J; bases unmatched to any gene: 3. The germline CDR1 and CDR2 sequences are DFQATT and SNEGSKA (reference sequence). This CDR3 spans 14 amino acids. CDR3 sequence: CSASTSGSQETQYF. CDR3 in DNA: TGCAGTGCTTCTACTAGCGGGAGCCAAGAGACCCAGTACTTC.

This clonotype was found a few times. V gene TRBV4-2 combines with J gene TRBJ2-1, with D perhaps being TRBD1 or TRBD2 (5 bases each). Deletions cut 0 bases from V and 3 bases from J, with 12 bases between. Germline V gives CDR1 LGHNA, CDR2 YNFKEQ. The CDR3 loop spans 16 amino acids. As DNA, the CDR3 is TGTGCCAGCAGCCAAGATCGGGACCGGGACTACAATGAGCAGTTCTTC. Translating it yields CASSQDRDRDYNEQFF.

V usage is TRBV4-2 and J usage is TRBJ1-5; no clear D gene. CDR3 length equals 14 residues. The germline V gene encodes CDR1 LGHNA and CDR2 YNFKEQ. V dropped 0 bases and J dropped 4 bases, with 7 bases sitting between them. CDR3 region: CASSQEGGNQPQHF. The CDR3 DNA reads TGTGCCAGCAGCCAAGAAGGAGGGAATCAGCCCCAGCATTTT.

The sample holds many counts of this clonotype. The rearrangement uses TRBV11-2 and TRBJ2-2, with no clear D. V was pared by 2 bases and J by 0 bases, with 10 bases between. This CDR3 has 16 residues. Germline CDR1 is SGHAT and CDR2 is FQNNGV. Written as DNA, the CDR3 is TGTGCCAGCAGCTTAAGAAGTGGTACGAACACCGGGGAGCTGTTTTTT. Protein sequence: CASSLRSGTNTGELFF. The variable domain in full, with the rest retrieved from reference TRBV11-2 and TRBJ2-2, is EAGVAQSPRYKIIEKRQSVAFWCNPISGHATLYWYQQILGQGPKLLIQFQNNGVVDDSQLPKDRFSAERLKGVDSTLKIQPAKLEDSAVYLCASSLRSGTNTGELFFGEGSRLTVL.

This clonotype was recorded many times. The CDR3 bases are TGTGCCAGCAGCAAATCGACGGAGCAAGAGACCCAGTACTTC. This gives the protein CASSKSTEQETQYF. The chain couples TRBV2 to TRBJ2-5; D unresolved. This CDR3 contains 14 residues. V was pared by 6 bases and J by 2 bases, with 13 bases between. In germline, CDR1 is SNHLY, CDR2 FYNNEI.

The J gene is TRBJ1-5, the V gene TRBV25-1; D unclear. The V and J ends lost 8 bases and 7 bases respectively, with 12 bases between them. The CDR3 length is 12 residues. Germline CDR1 MGHDK, CDR2 SYGVNS. CDR3 in amino acids: CASRRRWQPQHF. Written as DNA, the CDR3 is TGTGCCAGCCGACGACGGTGGCAGCCCCAGCATTTT. The full variable domain, its missing parts supplied by reference TRBV25-1 and TRBJ1-5, is EADIYQTPRYLVIGTGKKITLECSQTMGHDKMYWYQQDPGMELHLIHYSYGVNSTEKGDLSSESTVSRIRTEHFPLTLESARPSHTSQYLCASRRRWQPQHFGDGTRLSIL.

In its sample, this clonotype was seen a few times. This rearrangement joins TRBV5-6 to TRBJ2-1; 9 nucleotides agree with TRBD2. CDR1 and CDR2 (germline): SGHDT, YYEEEE. The CDR3 loop spans 15 amino acids. The ends lost 0 bases at V and 6 bases at J; junction bases unmatched: 4. CDR3 sequence: CASSLVAGAFNEQFF. Written as DNA, the CDR3 is TGTGCCAGCAGCTTGGTAGCGGGGGCCTTCAATGAGCAGTTCTTC.

Many counts were recorded for this clonotype. The chain combines TRBV27 with TRBJ2-7; D is uncertain. Germline CDR1 is MNHEY and CDR2 is SMNVEV (reference sequence). The V gene lost 1 base and the J gene lost 4 bases, with 8 bases spanning the gap. This CDR3 contains 13 residues. CDR3 amino acids: CASSLWANYEQYF. The CDR3, as DNA: TGTGCCAGCAGTTTATGGGCTAATTACGAGCAGTACTTC.

The gene calls are TRBV15 and TRBJ1-4, with a tentative D call TRBD1 (6 bases). Trimming shortened V by 3 bases and J by 6 bases, and 17 bases separated the two germline ends. Germline V gene lookup returns CDR1 LNHNV and CDR2 YYDKDF (reference sequence). This CDR3 has 16 amino acids. The CDR3 protein is CATSSLSDRTYEKLFF. As DNA, the CDR3 is TGTGCCACCAGCAGTCTCTCTGACAGGACCTATGAAAAACTGTTTTTT.

DNA of the CDR3: TGTGCCAGCAGGACCGGGACAGGGGGATCTGAAAAACTGTTTTTT. Translation gives CASRTGTGGSEKLFF. The rearrangement uses TRBV12-3 or TRBV12-4 and TRBJ1-4, with 11 bases fitting TRBD1. The V and J ends lost 6 bases and 7 bases, in that order; junction bases with no gene match: 7. The CDR3 is 15 residues long.